What follows are 15 T cell receptor beta chains derived from one specimen sequenced in a study of T-cell reconstitution after alpha-beta-depleted transplantation in children. Preparation of the TCRbeta library was carried out with unique molecular identifiers. One entry per CDR3 protein results from TCRdb running MiXCR on the PCR reads. The sample lists 640,000 or so distinct CDR3 sequences; about 15% were seen once. Sequencing was performed on PBMCs from the stem cell graft donor, taken from the stem cell graft. Every receptor here comes from a human donor who donated a stem cell graft to a child with acute myeloid leukemia.

This clonotype was observed a few times. The rearrangement joins TRBV7-2 to TRBJ2-3; 8 bases line up with TRBD2. The CDR3 sequence is 16 residues long. In germline, CDR1 is SGHTA, CDR2 FQGNSA. The ends lost 7 bases at V and 0 bases at J; junction bases unmatched: 9. The CDR3 loop is CASTSGPSGSTDTQYF. CDR3 in DNA: TGTGCCAGCACCTCAGGCCCTAGCGGGAGCACAGATACGCAGTATTTT.

This clonotype was seen a few times. This chain joins TRBV7-9 and TRBJ2-1, with D unclear. Germline CDR1 is SEHNR and CDR2 is FQNEAQ (reference sequence). Trimming cost V 7 bases and J 9 bases, with 10 bases left between them. The CDR3 consists of 11 residues. CDR3 sequence reads: CASNSGIEQFF. DNA of the CDR3: TGTGCCAGCAATTCGGGTATTGAGCAGTTCTTC.

The table lists this clonotype with many counts. At one of its ends the junction is not consistent with the germline gene, which may arise from a read error. The chain couples TRBV7-3 to TRBJ2-1; D is undetermined. There are 13 residues in the CDR3. Per the germline V gene, CDR1 is SGHTA and CDR2 is FQGTGA. The chain's CDR3 is CASSLNRYNEQFF. CDR3 coding DNA: TGTGCCAGCAGTTTAAATCGGTACAATGAGCAGTTCTTC.

Ten or more counts support this clonotype. The rearrangement links TRBV20-1 to TRBJ1-2, with D maybe TRBD1 (5 bases). The CDR3 totals 13 residues. CDR1 and CDR2 from the germline V gene are DFQATT and SNEGSKA (reference sequence). V was clipped by 0 bases and J by 6 bases, with 11 bases between them. The CDR3 DNA sequence: TGCAGTGCTAGAGAAAACTCAGGGAATGGCTACACCTTC. Residues: CSARENSGNGYTF.

For this clonotype: This may arise from a read error, as a much more abundant clone is one base away. DNA of the CDR3: TGCGCCAGCAAGTATCATGGGTCAAACAATGAGCAGTTCTTC. Its translation: CASKYHGSNNEQFF. This chain connects TRBV5-1 to TRBJ2-1; no clear D. The V gene lost 6 bases and the J gene lost 5 bases, with 15 bases spanning the gap. Germline values: CDR1 SGHRS, CDR2 YFSETQ. The CDR3 loop spans 14 amino acids. Variable domain in full (rest from reference TRBV5-1 and TRBJ2-1): KAGVTQTPRYLIKTRGQQVTLSCSPISGHRSVSWYQQTPGQGLQFLFEYFSETQRNKGNFPGRFSGRQFSNSRSEMNVSTLELGDSALYLCASKYHGSNNEQFFGPGTRLTVL.

V gene TRBV25-1 combines with J gene TRBJ1-4; TRBD1 matches 8 bases. Trimming cost V 2 bases and J 7 bases; bases outside gene matches: 6. Germline CDR1 reads MGHDK; CDR2 reads SYGVNS. This CDR3 spans 15 amino acids. CDR3 protein: CASSEGQGFGEKLFF. CDR3 sequence (DNA): TGTGCCAGCAGTGAAGGACAGGGATTCGGTGAAAAACTGTTTTTT.

The V gene is TRBV24-1, the J gene TRBJ2-7; D gene ambiguous. This CDR3 is 16 amino acids long. Trimming took 1 base from V and 0 from J, leaving 12 bases between them. The V gene's germline CDR1 is KGHDR and CDR2 SFDVKD. The DNA for the CDR3 is TGTGCCACCAGTGATTTCGGCAGGCTATCCTCCTACGAGCAGTACTTC. Translation: CATSDFGRLSSYEQYF.

The chain joins TRBV7-8 to TRBJ1-1, with D unresolved. This CDR3 has 14 residues. Germline V gene sequence: CDR1 SGHVS, CDR2 FQNEAQ. Trimming removed 8 bases at V and 4 bases at J, with 17 bases between. The CDR3 DNA follows: TGTGCCAGCCTTTTGGACGGGAGTTCCACTGAAGCTTTCTTT. The encoded protein is CASLLDGSSTEAFF. The full variable domain, with the rest looked up from reference TRBV7-8 and TRBJ1-1, is GAGVSQSPRYKVAKRGQDVALRCDPISGHVSLFWYQQALGQGPEFLTYFQNEAQLDKSGLPSDRFFAERPEGSVSTLKIQRTQQEDSAVYLCASLLDGSSTEAFFGQGTRLTVV.

V gene TRBV12-3 or TRBV12-4 combines with J gene TRBJ2-2; D is uncertain. The CDR3 runs 15 residues. V lost 1 base and J lost 3, with 9 bases in between. The CDR3 DNA reads as TGTGCCAGCAGTTTAGGACACAGAGACACCGGGGAGCTGTTTTTT. It encodes CASSLGHRDTGELFF.

This rearrangement joins TRBV7-9 to TRBJ2-5; D unresolved. The CDR3 is 15 amino acids. Trimming took 1 base from V and 1 from J, leaving 10 bases between them. Germline-derived CDR1 and CDR2 are SEHNR and FQNEAQ (reference sequence). The CDR3 reads CASSLDGGSQETQYF. In nucleotides, the CDR3 is TGTGCCAGCAGCTTAGACGGCGGCAGCCAAGAGACCCAGTACTTC.

This rearrangement joins TRBV5-1 to TRBJ2-2; 7 bases line up with TRBD1. J gave up 2 bases and V 0 bases, and 13 bases lay outside the gene matches. CDR1 is SGHRS, CDR2 YFSETQ, per germline. CDR3 size: 19 residues. The CDR3 region has the DNA TGCGCCAGCAGCTTGGGGGTAGGACGGGACAGCCTAAACACCGGGGAGCTGTTTTTT. Residues: CASSLGVGRDSLNTGELFF.

This clonotype has only a few counts. This chain connects TRBV9 to TRBJ1-1, with D perhaps matching TRBD1 (6 bases). Germline V CDR1 and CDR2: SGDLS, YYNGEE. The V end lost 4 bases, the J end lost 0 bases, and 10 bases lay between the germline ends. The CDR3 has 14 amino acids. The chain's CDR3 is CASSRRGMNTEAFF. The CDR3 bases are TGTGCCAGCAGCCGCAGGGGAATGAACACTGAAGCTTTCTTT.

This clonotype was picked up a small number of times. The V and J genes are TRBV13 and TRBJ1-5, with a possible D match to TRBD1 (6 bases). This CDR3 is 14 amino acids long. Germline V gives CDR1 PRHDT, CDR2 FYEKMQ (reference sequence). The V gene lost 3 bases and the J gene lost 6 bases, with 12 bases spanning the gap. The CDR3 is CASSFGGRGQPQHF. In DNA, the CDR3 is TGTGCCAGCAGCTTCGGGGGGCGGGGTCAGCCCCAGCATTTT. The variable domain in full, completed from reference TRBV13 and TRBJ1-5, reads AAGVIQSPRHLIKEKRETATLKCYPIPRHDTVYWYQQGPGQDPQFLISFYEKMQSDKGSIPDRFSAQQFSDYHSELNMSSLELGDSALYFCASSFGGRGQPQHFGDGTRLSIL.

This clonotype was observed a few times. The chain employs TRBV5-1 and TRBJ1-6; D may be TRBD1 (5 bases). The CDR3 is 16 residues long. With 4 bases removed from V and 6 bases from J, the gap between germline ends came to 17 bases. CDR1 SGHRS and CDR2 YFSETQ come from the germline V gene. The CDR3 sequence: CASSGSSGGVNSPLHF. CDR3 sequence (DNA): TGCGCCAGCAGCGGCTCGTCTGGGGGAGTTAATTCACCCCTCCACTTT.

As for this clonotype: At one of its ends the junction is not consistent with the germline gene, which may arise from a read error. This rearrangement joins TRBV10-2 to TRBJ2-5; D perhaps matches TRBD2 (6 bases). This CDR3 spans 16 amino acids. Per the germline V gene, CDR1 is WSHSY and CDR2 is SAAADI. Here the CDR3 reads CASSQRGQENRETQNF. The CDR3 nucleotides read TGCGCCAGCAGTCAACGAGGGCAGGAGAATCGGGAGACCCAGAACTTC.